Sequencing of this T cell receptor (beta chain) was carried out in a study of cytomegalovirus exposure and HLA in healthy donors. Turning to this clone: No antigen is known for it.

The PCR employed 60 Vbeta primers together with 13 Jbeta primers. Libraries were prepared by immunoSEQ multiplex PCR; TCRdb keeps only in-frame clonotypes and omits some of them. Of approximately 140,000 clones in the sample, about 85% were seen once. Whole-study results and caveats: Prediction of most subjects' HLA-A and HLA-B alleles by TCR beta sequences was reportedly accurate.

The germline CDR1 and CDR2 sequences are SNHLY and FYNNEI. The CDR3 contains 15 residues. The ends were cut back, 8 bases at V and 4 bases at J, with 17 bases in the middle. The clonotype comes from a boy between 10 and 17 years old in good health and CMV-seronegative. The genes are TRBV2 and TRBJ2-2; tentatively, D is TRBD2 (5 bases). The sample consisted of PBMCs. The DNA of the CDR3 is TGTGCCAGCCGGCGGGTAGAAGAGAGCACCGGGGAGCTGTTTTTT. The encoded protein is CASRRVEESTGELFF.